These T cell receptor beta chains were read from a single sample in a study of shared clonotypes between healthy human individuals. Clones were read by immunoSEQ multiplex PCR, and TCRdb kept only the in-frame ones, dropping some. The table has approximately 2,000,000 clones, less than 95% seen once. The source material was naive CD4+ T cells from PBMCs. These receptors came from a man between 18 and 35 years old in good health. Some clones in this sample may be carry-over from other donors' samples. CDR3s include the opening cysteine and the closing phenylalanine or tryptophan. A D gene is named only where the DNA matches it firmly.

>TRBV5-1|-|TRBJ1-5
CASSLFPSEPQHF
TGCGCCAGCAGCTTGTTCCCCAGCGAGCCCCAGCATTTT
>TRBV9|-|TRBJ1-2
CASSVGNGVDYGYTF
TGTGCCAGCAGCGTAGGAAACGGGGTTGACTATGGCTACACCTTC
>TRBV27|-|TRBJ2-5
CASSSWDTIQETQYF
TGTGCCAGCAGCTCCTGGGACACCATACAAGAGACCCAGTACTTC
>TRBV6-4|-|TRBJ2-4
CASSDGPHWYGVAKNIQYF
TGTGCCAGCAGTGACGGGCCGCACTGGTACGGGGTGGCCAAAAACATTCAGTACTTC
>TRBV29-1|TRBD2|TRBJ2-5
CSVEITSGGTQYF
TGCAGCGTTGAAATTACTAGCGGGGGGACCCAGTACTTC
>TRBV6-5|-|TRBJ1-2
CASSYSRRDQNGYTF
TGTGCCAGCAGTTACTCGAGAAGGGACCAGAATGGCTACACCTTC
>TRBV25-1|TRBD2|TRBJ2-5
CASGGEETQYF
TGTGCCAGCGGGGGGGAAGAGACCCAGTACTTC
>TRBV5-1|TRBD2|TRBJ2-3
CASSFASGYWDTQYF
TGCGCCAGCAGTTTCGCTAGCGGTTATTGGGATACGCAGTATTTT
>TRBV7-6|-|TRBJ2-7
CASSLAQSSPYEQYF
TGTGCCAGCAGCTTAGCGCAGTCGTCCCCCTACGAGCAGTACTTC
>TRBV4-2|-|TRBJ2-2
CASSQDRGDTGELFF
TGTGCCAGCAGCCAAGATAGAGGCGACACCGGGGAGCTGTTTTTT
>TRBV7-9|-|TRBJ2-2
CASSLGMGAGELFF
TGTGCCAGCAGCTTAGGGATGGGCGCCGGGGAGCTGTTTTTT
>TRBV5-1|TRBD2|TRBJ2-1
CASSLGLAGASYNEQFF
TGCGCCAGCAGCTTGGGGCTAGCGGGAGCCTCCTACAATGAGCAGTTCTTC
>TRBV5-1|-|TRBJ2-1
CASRAGTFANNEQFF
TGCGCCAGCAGAGCCGGGACTTTCGCAAACAATGAGCAGTTCTTC
>TRBV2|-|TRBJ1-5
CASSEEGVQPQHF
TGTGCCAGCAGTGAGGAGGGGGTTCAGCCCCAGCATTTT
>TRBV7-9|TRBD2|TRBJ2-2
CASSRMLGSSGVYTGELFF
TGTGCCAGCAGCCGAATGCTAGGTTCTAGCGGGGTATACACCGGGGAGCTGTTTTTT
>TRBV10-2|TRBD1|TRBJ1-4
CASKSLGQGNEKLFF
TGCGCCAGCAAAAGCCTGGGACAGGGAAATGAAAAACTGTTTTTT
>TRBV9|-|TRBJ2-3
CASSESLGLASGHTQYF
TGTGCCAGCAGCGAGTCCCTGGGGCTAGCGTCGGGGCATACGCAGTATTTT
>TRBV7-2|-|TRBJ2-7
CASSLRRQSYEQYF
TGTGCCAGCAGTTTACGAAGGCAGAGCTACGAGCAGTACTTC
>TRBV19|TRBD1|TRBJ1-2
CASSTGTGGSYGYTF
TGTGCCAGTAGTACGGGGACAGGGGGGAGCTATGGCTACACCTTC
>TRBV6-1|-|TRBJ1-5
CASRSIDNSNQPQHF
TGTGCCAGCAGGAGCATAGACAATAGCAATCAGCCCCAGCATTTT
>TRBV21-1|-|TRBJ2-5
CASSNLYLSTEWVMETQYF
TGTGCCAGCAGCAACTTATACCTTTCGACAGAATGGGTAATGGAGACCCAGTACTTC
>TRBV29-1|-|TRBJ2-7
CSVGGGSYEQYF
TGCAGCGTAGGAGGGGGGTCCTACGAGCAGTACTTC
>TRBV4-1|-|TRBJ2-5
CASSQGWAGSQETQYF
TGCGCCAGCAGCCAGGGTTGGGCAGGGTCCCAAGAGACCCAGTACTTC